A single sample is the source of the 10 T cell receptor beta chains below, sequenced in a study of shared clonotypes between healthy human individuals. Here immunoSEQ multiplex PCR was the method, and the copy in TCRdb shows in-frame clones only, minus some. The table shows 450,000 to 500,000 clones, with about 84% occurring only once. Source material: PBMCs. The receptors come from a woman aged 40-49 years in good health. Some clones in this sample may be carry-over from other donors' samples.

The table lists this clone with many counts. CDR3 DNA sequence: TGTGCCAGTAGTACCCTCTCCAGGGGCTGGAACACTGAAGCTTTCTTT. Its translation is CASSTLSRGWNTEAFF. The V call is TRBV19, the J call TRBJ1-1, with D possibly TRBD1 on 6 matching bases. The germline V gene has CDR1 LNHDA and CDR2 SQIVND (reference sequence). The V end was cut by 4 bases, the J end by 1 base, with 16 bases between. The CDR3 covers 16 residues.

Here the CDR3 reads CATSRGDRGLYEQYF. CDR3 coding DNA: TGTGCCACCAGCAGAGGGGACAGGGGGCTCTACGAGCAGTACTTC. V gene TRBV15 combines with J gene TRBJ2-7; 12 positions match TRBD1. The CDR3 sequence is 15 residues long. Per the germline V gene, CDR1 is LNHNV and CDR2 is YYDKDF (reference sequence). The trim removed 1 base at V and 3 bases at J, leaving 1 base unmatched.

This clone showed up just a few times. CDR3: CAWSPDSYEQYF. For the CDR3, the DNA is TGTGCCTGGAGTCCGGACAGCTACGAGCAGTACTTC. The chain couples TRBV30 to TRBJ2-7; the D gene is possibly TRBD1 (6 bases). The CDR3 loop spans 12 amino acids. Looked up from germline, CDR1 is GTSNPN and CDR2 is SVGIG (reference sequence). Trimming took 2 bases from V and 3 from J, leaving 8 bases between them.

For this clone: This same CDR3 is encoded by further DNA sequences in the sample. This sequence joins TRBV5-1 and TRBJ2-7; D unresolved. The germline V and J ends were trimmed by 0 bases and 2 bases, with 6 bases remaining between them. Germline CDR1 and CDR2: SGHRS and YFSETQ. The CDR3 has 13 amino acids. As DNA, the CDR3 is TGCGCCAGCAGCTTGGGCTACCCCTACGAGCAGTACTTC. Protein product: CASSLGYPYEQYF.

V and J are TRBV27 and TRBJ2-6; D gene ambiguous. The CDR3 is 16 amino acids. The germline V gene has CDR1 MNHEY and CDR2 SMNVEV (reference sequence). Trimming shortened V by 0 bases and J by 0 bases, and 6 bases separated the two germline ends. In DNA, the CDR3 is TGTGCCAGCAGTTTATCCCTGAACTCTGGGGCCAACGTCCTGACTTTC. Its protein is CASSLSLNSGANVLTF.

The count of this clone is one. The CDR3 DNA reads TGTGCCAGCAGCCAAGAAGGATCACTAGCCGTCTACGAGCAGTACTTC. Residues: CASSQEGSLAVYEQYF. This chain joins TRBV14 and TRBJ2-7; possibly TRBD2 for D (6 bases). V lost 0 bases, J lost 3 bases, and 15 bases lay in between. Germline lookup yields CDR1 SGHDN and CDR2 FVKESK. CDR3 length equals 16 residues. The entire variable domain, with the rest obtained from reference TRBV14 and TRBJ2-7, is as follows: EAGVTQFPSHSVIEKGQTVTLRCDPISGHDNLYWYRRVMGKEIKFLLHFVKESKQDESGMPNNRFLAERTGGTYSTLKVQPAELEDSGVYFCASSQEGSLAVYEQYFGPGTRLTVT.

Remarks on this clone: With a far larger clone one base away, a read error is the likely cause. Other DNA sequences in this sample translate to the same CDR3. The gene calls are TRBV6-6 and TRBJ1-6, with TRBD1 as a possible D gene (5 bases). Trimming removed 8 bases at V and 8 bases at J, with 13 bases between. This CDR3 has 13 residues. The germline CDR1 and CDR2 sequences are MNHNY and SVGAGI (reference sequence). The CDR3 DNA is TGTGCCAGCGGGCGGCTGGGGGATTCACCCCTCCACTTT. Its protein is CASGRLGDSPLHF.

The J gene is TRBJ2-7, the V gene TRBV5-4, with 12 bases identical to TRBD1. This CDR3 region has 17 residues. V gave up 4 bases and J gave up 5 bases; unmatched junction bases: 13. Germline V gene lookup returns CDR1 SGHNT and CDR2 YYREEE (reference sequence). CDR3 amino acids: CASSPPKGTGGPHEQYF. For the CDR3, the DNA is TGTGCCAGCAGCCCACCCAAAGGGACAGGGGGCCCCCACGAGCAGTACTTC.

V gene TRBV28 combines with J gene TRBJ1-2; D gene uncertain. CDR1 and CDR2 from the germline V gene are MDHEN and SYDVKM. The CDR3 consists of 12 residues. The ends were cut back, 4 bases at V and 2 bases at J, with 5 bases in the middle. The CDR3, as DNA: TGTGCCAGCAGTTCCATAAACTATGGCTACACCTTC. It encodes CASSSINYGYTF.

CDR3: CASRSGGDYGYTF. The CDR3 DNA is TGTGCCAGCAGGAGTGGAGGGGACTATGGCTACACCTTC. The chain combines TRBV2 with TRBJ1-2, with D possibly being TRBD1 (5 bases). Trimming shortened V by 6 bases and J by 3 bases, and 11 bases separated the two germline ends. The CDR3 totals 13 residues. Germline-derived CDR1 and CDR2 are SNHLY and FYNNEI.